The 12 T cell receptor beta chains presented below share a single source sample, sequenced in a study of cytomegalovirus exposure and HLA in healthy donors. The PCR used 60 Vbeta and 13 Jbeta primers. Clones were read by immunoSEQ multiplex PCR, and TCRdb kept only the in-frame ones, dropping some. The sample carries around 200,000 clones, under 85% recorded once. Sequencing used PBMCs. The receptors originated from a man aged 50 to 60 in good health and CMV-seronegative.

V gene TRBV19 combines with J gene TRBJ2-2; D may be TRBD2 (6 bases). Germline V lookup: CDR1 LNHDA, CDR2 SQIVND (reference sequence). V lost 6 bases and J 5 bases, leaving 22 bases between the germline ends. The length of the CDR3 is 17 residues. CDR3 nucleotide sequence: TGTGCCAGTAGGAGAGCGGGCACGGTTACCTTAACCGGGGAGCTGTTTTTT. It codes for CASRRAGTVTLTGELFF.

V gene TRBV15 combines with J gene TRBJ2-2; TRBD1 aligns across 7 bases. There are 14 residues in the CDR3. Losses at the gene ends were 5 bases for V and 5 bases for J; bases not matched to a gene: 5. CDR1 is LNHNV and CDR2 is YYDKDF in the germline V gene (reference sequence). In nucleotides, the CDR3 is TGTGCCACCAGCTCCAACAGGGGAACCGGGGAGCTGTTTTTT. This codes for CATSSNRGTGELFF.

The rearrangement links TRBV28 to TRBJ2-7; TRBD1 might be the D (7 bases). Trimming stripped 5 bases from V and 7 bases from J, with 21 bases between. Germline assignment: CDR1 MDHEN and CDR2 SYDVKM. The CDR3 runs 15 residues. CDR3 DNA sequence: TGTGCCAGCAGTACAACGCCCGGAGGGGGCGGGGAGCAGTACTTC. Its protein is CASSTTPGGGGEQYF.

This chain links TRBV19 with TRBJ2-1, with 11 bases lining up with TRBD2. Germline CDR1 LNHDA, CDR2 SQIVND (reference sequence). The CDR3 is 16 residues long. J was trimmed by 10 bases and V by 6 bases; bases with no gene match: 14. CDR3 bases: TGTGCCAGTAGCCACAAGACTAGCGGGGTCCTAAGGGAGCAGTTCTTC. Amino acid sequence: CASSHKTSGVLREQFF.

CDR3 residues: CASRYRGSNYGYTF. The CDR3 region has the DNA TGTGCCAGCAGATACAGGGGGAGTAACTATGGCTACACCTTC. This chain joins TRBV28 and TRBJ1-2; TRBD1 matches 8 bases. The CDR3 extends over 14 amino acids. Germline CDR1 is MDHEN and CDR2 is SYDVKM. After removal of 6 bases from V and 1 base from J, the junction contained 4 bases not matched to a gene.

This sequence joins TRBV29-1 and TRBJ2-7; 10 bases map to TRBD1. This CDR3 region has 13 residues. Trimming at V came to 1 base and at J to 6 bases, leaving 3 bases not matched to a gene. Germline values: CDR1 SQVTM, CDR2 ANQGSEA. The CDR3 DNA reads TGCAGCGTTGAAGCTCGACAGGGGGCCGAGCAGTACTTC. Amino acid sequence: CSVEARQGAEQYF.

This chain uses TRBV5-1 with TRBJ1-6, with D perhaps TRBD1 (6 bases). The length of the CDR3 is 15 residues. Germline V CDR1 and CDR2: SGHRS, YFSETQ. The ends were cut back, 0 bases at V and 10 bases at J, with 14 bases in the middle. The CDR3 nucleotides are TGCGCCAGCAGCTTGGTAACAGGGCCTCGATCACCCCTCCACTTT. Translated, it gives CASSLVTGPRSPLHF.

The sample holds a few counts of this clone. The chain employs TRBV28 and TRBJ1-4; 7 nucleotides agree with TRBD1. Germline CDR1 and CDR2: MDHEN and SYDVKM. Germline trimming cut 5 bases from V and 16 bases from J; bases unmatched to any gene: 7. The CDR3 contains 11 residues. In DNA form, the CDR3 reads TGTGCCAGCAGTACATTGACAGGGTGGTTTTTT. This encodes CASSTLTGWFF.

The gene calls are TRBV6-1 and TRBJ2-2; D remains unclear. Germline V gene lookup returns CDR1 MNHNS and CDR2 SASEGT. Trimming shortened V by 4 bases and J by 3 bases, and 6 bases separated the two germline ends. The CDR3 sequence is 13 residues long. The CDR3 reads CASSASDTGELFF. CDR3 nucleotides: TGTGCCAGCAGTGCTTCCGACACCGGGGAGCTGTTTTTT.

This clone was observed a single time. The chain recombines TRBV9 with TRBJ2-3; D is perhaps TRBD2 (6 bases). Germline CDR1 reads SGDLS; CDR2 reads YYNGEE. Trimming took off 4 bases at V and 1 base at J, with 16 bases between the two ends. The CDR3 totals 16 residues. CDR3 amino acids: CASSPGRTVGTDTQYF. The CDR3 nucleotides read TGTGCCAGCAGCCCTGGGAGGACGGTGGGCACAGATACGCAGTATTTT.

The V and J genes are TRBV6-5 and TRBJ1-6, with 10 bases lining up with TRBD1. The CDR3 has 14 amino acids. CDR1 MNHEY and CDR2 SVGAGI come from the germline V gene. V shed 6 bases and J 9 bases; nucleotides not matched to a gene: 5. CDR3 nucleotide sequence: TGTGCCAGCAGCCGACAGGGGGCCCGTTCACCCCTCCACTTT. Translation: CASSRQGARSPLHF.

This clone has a single count. Other DNA sequences in the sample encode the same CDR3. The rearrangement joins TRBV6-4 to TRBJ1-5; D is undetermined. Looked up from germline, CDR1 is MRHNA and CDR2 is SNTAGT. The CDR3 has 21 amino acids. Trimming cost V 0 bases and J 0 bases, with 24 bases left between them. CDR3 protein: CASSDSVERAEGLYSNQPQHF. As DNA, the CDR3 is TGTGCCAGCAGTGACTCGGTGGAACGGGCCGAGGGCCTGTATAGCAATCAGCCCCAGCATTTT.